The 24 T cell receptor beta chains listed next were all sequenced from one sample in a study of OX40 agonist ivuxolimab in advanced cancers. TCRdb's table, derived via immunoSEQ multiplex PCR, lists solely in-frame clones and lacks some. The table shows 35,000 to 45,000 clones, with approximately 80% occurring only once. The source was CD4+ or CD8+ T cells sorted from blood, collected in a trial of the OX40 agonist ivuxolimab. These receptors were obtained from an adult with an advanced solid tumor such as melanoma, head and neck, liver or kidney cancer.

This chain uses TRBV10-3 with TRBJ2-1; a weak D match, TRBD2 (6 bases). The CDR3 loop spans 14 amino acids. CDR1 and CDR2 from the germline V gene are ENHRY and SYGVKD. Trimming removed 0 bases from V and 5 bases from J, with 8 bases in between. The CDR3 nucleotides read TGTGCCATCAGTGAGTCTCGGGGGAACAATGAGCAGTTCTTC. Its protein is CAISESRGNNEQFF.

The genes are TRBV11-2 and TRBJ2-2; D gene unclear. The CDR3 consists of 15 residues. V was clipped by 1 base and J by 0 bases, with 6 bases between them. The germline gives CDR1 SGHAT, CDR2 FQNNGV. The CDR3 DNA reads TGTGCCAGCAGCTTAGGGCTAACGAACACCGGGGAGCTGTTTTTT. Translation gives CASSLGLTNTGELFF.

This clone has a single count. The rearrangement uses TRBV2 and TRBJ1-4, with 7 nucleotides matching TRBD1. CDR3 length: 16 amino acids. Germline loops: CDR1 SNHLY, CDR2 FYNNEI. Trimming removed 2 bases from V and 3 bases from J; junction bases left unmatched: 6. The CDR3 DNA follows: TGTGCCAGCAGTGAAAGGGGGCGGGCAGCTAATGAAAAACTGTTTTTT. It encodes CASSERGRAANEKLFF.

The J gene is TRBJ2-1, the V gene TRBV5-4; maybe TRBD2 (5 bases). The CDR3 extends over 15 amino acids. Germline CDR1 SGHNT, CDR2 YYREEE (reference sequence). Trimming removed 1 base at V and 6 bases at J, with 14 bases between. The DNA for the CDR3 is TGTGCCAGCAGCTTGCCCGGGGAAAGTATCAATGAGCAGTTCTTC. This encodes CASSLPGESINEQFF.

This chain connects TRBV7-6 to TRBJ2-7; the match to TRBD1 covers 8 bases. V trimming: 5 bases; J trimming: 2 bases; junction bases outside the gene matches: 11. The CDR3 covers 16 residues. Germline CDR1 reads SGHVS; CDR2 reads FNYEAQ. The CDR3 DNA reads as TGTGCCAGCAGCCTACTATTCCCGGACAGGGCCTACGAGCAGTACTTC. Translation: CASSLLFPDRAYEQYF.

The chain is built from TRBV5-4 and TRBJ2-5, with 7 bases matching TRBD2. The V and J ends lost 0 bases and 7 bases, in that order; junction bases with no gene match: 6. Per the germline V gene, CDR1 is SGHNT and CDR2 is YYREEE (reference sequence). The CDR3 consists of 14 residues. CDR3 sequence reads: CASSLAGGMGTQYF. As DNA, the CDR3 is TGTGCCAGCAGCTTGGCCGGGGGGATGGGGACCCAGTACTTC.

The V gene is TRBV18, the J gene TRBJ2-3; 9 nucleotides match TRBD2. Looked up from germline, CDR1 is KGHSH and CDR2 is LQKENI. J gave up 5 bases and V 4 bases, and 7 bases lay outside the gene matches. The CDR3 spans 15 residues. CDR3 in DNA: TGTGCCAGCTCACGAAGGTTAGCGGGAGAAGATACGCAGTATTTT. Its protein is CASSRRLAGEDTQYF.

The CDR3 bases are TGTGCCTGGAGTGTACAGGGGAATCAGCCCCAGCATTTT. It is translated as CAWSVQGNQPQHF. The chain joins TRBV30 to TRBJ1-5; TRBD1 matches at 7 bases. V lost 0 bases, J lost 4 bases, and 0 bases stayed unmatched. The CDR3 is 13 residues long. Per germline, CDR1 GTSNPN and CDR2 SVGIG (reference sequence).

The chain couples TRBV10-2 to TRBJ1-6; D is uncertain. Germline V lookup: CDR1 WSHSY, CDR2 SAAADI. The CDR3 length is 12 residues. V gave up 3 bases and J gave up 7 bases, with 4 bases separating them. The CDR3 DNA is TGCGCCAGCAGTGATCAGAATTCACCCCTCCACTTT. This gives the protein CASSDQNSPLHF.

V usage is TRBV4-1 and J usage is TRBJ2-7; TRBD2 matches at 8 bases. The CDR3 runs to 14 residues. Germline V gene data show CDR1 as MGHRA and CDR2 as YSYEKL. The J segment lost 3 bases and the V segment lost 4 bases, leaving 5 bases of the junction unmatched. The CDR3 region has the DNA TGCGCCAGCAGCCCGGCTAGCGGGTACTACGAGCAGTACTTC. This translates into CASSPASGYYEQYF.

This clone came up a few times. The chain couples TRBV7-2 to TRBJ2-3; TRBD2 agrees at 8 bases. CDR1 and CDR2 from the germline V gene are SGHTA and FQGNSA. CDR3 length equals 13 residues. After removal of 8 bases from V and 4 bases from J, the junction contained 5 bases not matched to a gene. Here the CDR3 DNA reads TGTGCCAGCGTCGGGGGGGAATCAGATACGCAGTATTTT. Translating it yields CASVGGESDTQYF.

This rearrangement joins TRBV2 to TRBJ1-2; TRBD1 might be the D (5 bases). Per the germline V gene, CDR1 is SNHLY and CDR2 is FYNNEI. CDR3 length equals 13 residues. The germline V and J ends were trimmed by 6 bases and 6 bases, with 14 bases remaining between them. In DNA, the CDR3 is TGTGCCAGCAGGGACCCGACAGAAGATGGCTACACCTTC. Its translation is CASRDPTEDGYTF.

The CDR3 DNA reads TGTGCCAGCAGTTTTTGGACAGCCACAGATACGCAGTATTTT. It is translated as CASSFWTATDTQYF. This chain joins TRBV27 and TRBJ2-3; perhaps TRBD1 as D (6 bases). The germline CDR1 and CDR2 sequences are MNHEY and SMNVEV (reference sequence). CDR3 length: 14 residues. V lost 3 bases and J 2 bases, leaving 9 bases between the germline ends.

V gene TRBV6-6 combines with J gene TRBJ1-1; unclear D gene. Germline CDR1 reads MNHNY; CDR2 reads SVGAGI (reference sequence). Trimming shortened V by 2 bases and J by 7 bases, and 11 bases separated the two germline ends. The CDR3 covers 13 residues. CDR3 region: CASSYGSPGEAFF. The CDR3 bases are TGTGCCAGCAGTTACGGGTCTCCTGGTGAAGCTTTCTTT.

The rearrangement joins TRBV19 to TRBJ1-5; 10 bases line up with TRBD1. The CDR3 loop spans 15 amino acids. Trimming took 4 bases from V and 4 from J; bases not matched to a gene: 4. Looked up from germline, CDR1 is LNHDA and CDR2 is SQIVND (reference sequence). The CDR3 DNA sequence: TGTGCCAGTAGTAAAGGGGACAGGGGAAATCAGCCCCAGCATTTT. It encodes CASSKGDRGNQPQHF.

The V gene is TRBV10-3, the J gene TRBJ1-3; D uncertain. The CDR3 contains 13 residues. The germline V gene has CDR1 ENHRY and CDR2 SYGVKD. The V end was cut by 7 bases, the J end by 2 bases, with 9 bases between. CDR3 residues: CAITRTPGNTIYF. CDR3 DNA: TGTGCCATCACCCGGACTCCTGGAAACACCATATATTTT.

Only a few counts were recorded for this clone. This chain joins TRBV5-6 and TRBJ1-3; 7 bases map to TRBD1. The CDR3 totals 16 residues. Germline trimming cut 0 bases from V and 0 bases from J; bases unmatched to any gene: 3. CDR1 and CDR2 (germline): SGHDT, YYEEEE. CDR3 DNA sequence: TGTGCCAGCAGCTTGGGGACAGGCAACTCTGGAAACACCATATATTTT. This codes for CASSLGTGNSGNTIYF.

The chain recombines TRBV25-1 with TRBJ2-5; D possibly corresponds to TRBD2 (6 bases). The CDR3 loop spans 15 amino acids. Per germline, CDR1 MGHDK and CDR2 SYGVNS. V lost 4 bases, J lost 5 bases, and 17 bases lay in between. The CDR3 bases are TGTGCCAGCAGTGTACACGGGGGTATCCAGGAGACCCAGTACTTC. Its translation: CASSVHGGIQETQYF.

The rearrangement joins TRBV10-2 to TRBJ1-1; 12 bases agree with TRBD1. The germline V gene has CDR1 WSHSY and CDR2 SAAADI. Trimming took 2 bases from V and 6 from J; bases not matched to a gene: 4. The CDR3 length is 15 residues. The CDR3 protein is CASSERDRGPSEAFF. In nucleotides, the CDR3 is TGCGCCAGCAGTGAGCGGGACAGGGGGCCGTCTGAAGCTTTCTTT.

This clone was found once. The chain recombines TRBV7-9 with TRBJ2-7; D gene uncertain. Germline lookup yields CDR1 SEHNR and CDR2 FQNEAQ (reference sequence). V lost 5 bases and J lost 1, with 3 bases in between. CDR3 length: 11 amino acids. The CDR3 here is CASSASYEQYF. The CDR3 DNA reads as TGTGCCAGCAGCGCGTCCTACGAGCAGTACTTC.

V and J are TRBV5-5 and TRBJ1-1; tentatively, D is TRBD1 (6 bases). Per germline, CDR1 SGHKS and CDR2 YYEKEE (reference sequence). The length of the CDR3 is 14 residues. V was pared by 0 bases and J by 11 bases, with 17 bases between. The CDR3 nucleotides read TGTGCCAGCAGCTTGGAAGGGGGGCCCTACTCGGCTTTCTTT. Translation: CASSLEGGPYSAFF.

This clone was detected only once. V gene TRBV11-3 combines with J gene TRBJ2-7; D unresolved. V was trimmed by 5 bases and J by 2 bases, leaving 10 bases between them. This CDR3 is built from 13 residues. CDR1 and CDR2 from the germline V gene are SGHNT and YENEEA. The CDR3 bases are TGTGCCAGCAGCATAAGACATACCTACGAGCAGTACTTC. Translating gives CASSIRHTYEQYF.

The chain links TRBV6-1 to TRBJ1-6; the match to TRBD1 covers 8 bases. V shed 0 bases and J 11 bases; nucleotides not matched to a gene: 6. The CDR3 has 15 amino acids. Germline V gives CDR1 MNHNS, CDR2 SASEGT. The CDR3 sequence: CASSEAQAGGPPLHF. Written as DNA, the CDR3 is TGTGCCAGCAGTGAAGCGCAGGCAGGGGGCCCACCCCTCCACTTT.

The chain employs TRBV2 and TRBJ1-4; no clear D. The CDR3 totals 13 residues. Germline values: CDR1 SNHLY, CDR2 FYNNEI. V lost 0 bases and J 8 bases, leaving 7 bases between the germline ends. CDR3 in amino acids: CASSEARREKLFF. The CDR3 region has the DNA TGTGCCAGCAGTGAAGCCAGGCGGGAAAAACTGTTTTTT.